The clone carrying this T cell receptor beta chain was observed a handful of times. Antigen specificity is unknown. This specimen belongs to a study of T cell repertoires in cytomegalovirus infection. Study-wide background: The public TCR beta signatures pointed to both CMV infection and matching HLA type.

TCRdb analysed the reads with MiXCR anew, one entry per CDR3 protein. The sample yields fewer than 950,000 distinct CDR3 sequences, less than 35% seen once. The CDR3 consists of 20 residues. V lost 3 bases to trimming and J lost 8 bases; unmatched junction nucleotides: 24. Study-wide points: Carriers of CMV and the relevant HLA type were discriminated by public TCR beta frequency.

This clonotype was sampled from a human donor in good health (CMV status not recorded). Some clones in this sample may be carry-over from other donors' samples. The sequencing here drew on cultured CD8+ T cells from PBMCs, taken from culture after CMV antigen stimulation. This chain joins TRBV12-3 or TRBV12-4 and TRBJ2-1, with 8 bases that match TRBD1. The DNA for the CDR3 is TGTGCCAGCAGTTTTTCGATAGCGGATATGCGGACAGGGAATCACCATGAGCAGTTCTTC. Encoded protein: CASSFSIADMRTGNHHEQFF.